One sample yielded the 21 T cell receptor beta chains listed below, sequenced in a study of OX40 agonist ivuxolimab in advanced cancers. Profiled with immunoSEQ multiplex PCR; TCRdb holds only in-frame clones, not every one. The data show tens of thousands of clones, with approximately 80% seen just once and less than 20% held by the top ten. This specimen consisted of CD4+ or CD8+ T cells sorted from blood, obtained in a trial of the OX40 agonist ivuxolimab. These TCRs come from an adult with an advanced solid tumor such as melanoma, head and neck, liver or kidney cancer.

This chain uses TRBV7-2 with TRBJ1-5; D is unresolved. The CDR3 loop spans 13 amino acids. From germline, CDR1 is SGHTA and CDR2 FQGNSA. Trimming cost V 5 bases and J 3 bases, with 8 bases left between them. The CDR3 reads CASSPDFNQPQHF. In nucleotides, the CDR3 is TGTGCCAGCAGCCCCGATTTCAATCAGCCCCAGCATTTT.

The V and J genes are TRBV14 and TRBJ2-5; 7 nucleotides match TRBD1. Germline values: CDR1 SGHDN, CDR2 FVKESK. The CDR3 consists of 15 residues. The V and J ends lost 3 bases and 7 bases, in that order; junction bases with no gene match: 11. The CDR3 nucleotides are TGTGCCAGCAGCCAGGGAGCGACAGGGTGGCGGACCCAGTACTTC. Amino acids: CASSQGATGWRTQYF.

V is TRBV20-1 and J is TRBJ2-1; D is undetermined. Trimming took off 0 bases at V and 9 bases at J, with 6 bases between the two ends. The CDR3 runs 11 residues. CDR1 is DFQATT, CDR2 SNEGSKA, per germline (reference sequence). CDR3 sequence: CSAREFSEQFF. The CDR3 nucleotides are TGCAGTGCTAGAGAGTTTAGTGAGCAGTTCTTC.

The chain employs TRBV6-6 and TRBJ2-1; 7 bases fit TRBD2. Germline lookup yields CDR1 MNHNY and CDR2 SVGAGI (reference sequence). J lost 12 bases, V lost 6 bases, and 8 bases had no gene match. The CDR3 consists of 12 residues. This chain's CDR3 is CASRDGGSRQFF. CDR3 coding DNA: TGTGCCAGCAGAGACGGGGGGAGTCGGCAGTTCTTC.

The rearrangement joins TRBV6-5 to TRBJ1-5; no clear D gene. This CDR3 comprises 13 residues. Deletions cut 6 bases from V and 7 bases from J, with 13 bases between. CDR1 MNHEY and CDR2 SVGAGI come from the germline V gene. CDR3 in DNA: TGTGCCAGCAGCCCACCAGGAGGGCAGCCCCAGCATTTT. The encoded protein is CASSPPGGQPQHF.

The CDR3 here is CARQGSGANVLTF. CDR3 DNA: TGTGCCAGACAGGGATCTGGGGCCAACGTCCTGACTTTC. The rearrangement links TRBV2 to TRBJ2-6; perhaps TRBD1 as D (6 bases). This CDR3 has 13 residues. Trimming cost V 9 bases and J 1 base, with 7 bases left between them. Germline V gene sequence: CDR1 SNHLY, CDR2 FYNNEI.

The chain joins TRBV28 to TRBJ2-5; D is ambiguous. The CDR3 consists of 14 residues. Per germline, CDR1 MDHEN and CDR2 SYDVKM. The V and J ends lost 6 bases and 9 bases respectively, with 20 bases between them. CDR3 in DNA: TGTGCCAGCAGCACGGCAAACGAGCAAGTAGCCCAGTACTTC. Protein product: CASSTANEQVAQYF.

The CDR3 DNA sequence: TGTGCCAGCAGCCTAAATGAAGGGCAGTTCTTC. Translated, it gives CASSLNEGQFF. The chain joins TRBV7-9 to TRBJ2-1; no definite D call. CDR1 SEHNR and CDR2 FQNEAQ come from the germline V gene (reference sequence). This CDR3 comprises 11 residues. Trimming pared 5 bases from V and 12 bases from J, leaving 11 bases between.

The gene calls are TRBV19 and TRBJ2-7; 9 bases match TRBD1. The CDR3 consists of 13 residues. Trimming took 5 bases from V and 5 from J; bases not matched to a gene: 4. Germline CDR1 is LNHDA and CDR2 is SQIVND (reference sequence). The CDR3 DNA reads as TGTGCCAGTAGTCCGGGACAGGGCGACGAGCAGTACTTC. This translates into CASSPGQGDEQYF.

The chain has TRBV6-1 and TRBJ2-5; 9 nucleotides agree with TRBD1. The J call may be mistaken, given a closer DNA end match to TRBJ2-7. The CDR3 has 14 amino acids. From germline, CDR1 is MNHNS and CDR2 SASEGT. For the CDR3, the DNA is TGTGCCAGCAGTATTAGACAGGGGGCCTACGAGCAGTACTTC. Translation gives CASSIRQGAYEQYF.

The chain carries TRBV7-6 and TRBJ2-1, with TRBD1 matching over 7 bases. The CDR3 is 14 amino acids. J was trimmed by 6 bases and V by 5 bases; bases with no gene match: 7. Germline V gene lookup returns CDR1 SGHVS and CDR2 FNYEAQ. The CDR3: CASSPGTVSNEQFF. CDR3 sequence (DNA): TGTGCCAGCAGCCCCGGGACAGTGTCCAATGAGCAGTTCTTC. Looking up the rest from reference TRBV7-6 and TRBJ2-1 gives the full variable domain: GAGVSQSPRYKVTKRGQDVALRCDPISGHVSLYWYRQALGQGPEFLTYFNYEAQQDKSGLPNDRFSAERPEGSISTLTIQRTEQRDSAMYRCASSPGTVSNEQFFGPGTRLTVL.

CDR3 residues: CASSLYRGTPEAFF. The CDR3 DNA sequence: TGTGCCAGCAGCTTATATCGCGGGACGCCTGAAGCTTTCTTT. This chain links TRBV7-3 with TRBJ1-1; a weak D match, TRBD1 (5 bases). Germline V lookup: CDR1 SGHTA, CDR2 FQGTGA. The CDR3 totals 14 residues. V was pared by 2 bases and J by 6 bases, with 13 bases between.

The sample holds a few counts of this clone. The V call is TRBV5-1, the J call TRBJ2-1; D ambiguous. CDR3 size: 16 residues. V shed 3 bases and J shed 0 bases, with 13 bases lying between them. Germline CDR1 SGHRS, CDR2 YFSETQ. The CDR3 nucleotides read TGCGCCAGCAGCTACCTCAGTAGTAGCTCCTACAATGAGCAGTTCTTC. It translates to CASSYLSSSSYNEQFF.

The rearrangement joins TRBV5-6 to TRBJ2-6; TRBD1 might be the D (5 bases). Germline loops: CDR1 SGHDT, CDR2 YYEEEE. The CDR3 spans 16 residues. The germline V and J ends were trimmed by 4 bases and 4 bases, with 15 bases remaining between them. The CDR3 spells CASSRNKGAGANVLTF. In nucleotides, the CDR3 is TGTGCCAGCAGCCGCAACAAAGGGGCAGGGGCCAACGTCCTGACTTTC.

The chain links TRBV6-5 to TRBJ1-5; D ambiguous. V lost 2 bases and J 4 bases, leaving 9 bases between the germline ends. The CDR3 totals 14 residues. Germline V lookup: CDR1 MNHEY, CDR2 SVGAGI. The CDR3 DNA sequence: TGTGCCAGCAGTTACGGGGTCGGTAATCAGCCCCAGCATTTT. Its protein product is CASSYGVGNQPQHF.

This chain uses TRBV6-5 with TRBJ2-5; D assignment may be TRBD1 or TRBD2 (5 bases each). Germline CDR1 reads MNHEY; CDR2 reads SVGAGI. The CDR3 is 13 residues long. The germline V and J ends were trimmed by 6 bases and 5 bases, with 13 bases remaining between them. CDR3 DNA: TGTGCCAGCAGCGGGGCGCGCAGGGAGACCCAGTACTTC. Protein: CASSGARRETQYF.

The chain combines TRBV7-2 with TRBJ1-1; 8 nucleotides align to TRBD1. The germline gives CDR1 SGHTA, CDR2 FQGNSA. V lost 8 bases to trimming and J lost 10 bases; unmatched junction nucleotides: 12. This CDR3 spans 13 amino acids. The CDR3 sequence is CASSKFRGRVAFF. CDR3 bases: TGTGCCAGCTCCAAATTCAGGGGGCGTGTAGCTTTCTTT.

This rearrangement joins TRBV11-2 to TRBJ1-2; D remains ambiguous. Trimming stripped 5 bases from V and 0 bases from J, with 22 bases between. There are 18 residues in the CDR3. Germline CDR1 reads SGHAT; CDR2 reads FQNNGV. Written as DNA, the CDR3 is TGTGCCAGCAGCCGAATAGCCGTTGCCCGGCAGGCTAACTATGGCTACACCTTC. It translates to CASSRIAVARQANYGYTF.

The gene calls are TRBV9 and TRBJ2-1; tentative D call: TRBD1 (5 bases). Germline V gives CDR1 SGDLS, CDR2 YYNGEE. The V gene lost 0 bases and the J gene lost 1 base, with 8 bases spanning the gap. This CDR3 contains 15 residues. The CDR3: CASSVVQGSYNEQFF. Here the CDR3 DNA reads TGTGCCAGCAGCGTAGTGCAGGGATCCTACAATGAGCAGTTCTTC.

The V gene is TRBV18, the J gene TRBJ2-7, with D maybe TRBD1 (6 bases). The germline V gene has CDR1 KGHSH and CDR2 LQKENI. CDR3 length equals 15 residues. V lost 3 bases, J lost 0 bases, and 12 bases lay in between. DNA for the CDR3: TGTGCCAGCTCACCTGTACCGGACAGCTCCTACGAGCAGTACTTC. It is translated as CASSPVPDSSYEQYF.

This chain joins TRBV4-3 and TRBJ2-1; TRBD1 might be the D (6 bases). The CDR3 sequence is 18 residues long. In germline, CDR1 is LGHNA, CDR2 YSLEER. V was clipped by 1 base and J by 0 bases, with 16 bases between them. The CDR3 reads CASSQALLRGSSYNEQFF. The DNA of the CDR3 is TGCGCCAGCAGCCAAGCGCTACTCAGGGGCAGCTCCTACAATGAGCAGTTCTTC.